The entry that follows covers one T cell receptor beta chain sequence. This CDR3 spans 13 amino acids. CDR1 and CDR2 from the germline V gene are SGHDT and YYEEEE. V gave up 0 bases and J gave up 1 base, with 4 bases separating them. Produced via immunoSEQ multiplex PCR; TCRdb's table is partial and in-frame only. Among about 2.1 million clones, over 85% were seen once, and the ten largest hold approximately 1.7%. Terminally differentiated effector memory CD45RA+ cells were left out of the naive CD8 fraction, which was CD45RO-negative and positively selected for CCR7. The source of the sample is a study of shared clonotypes between healthy human individuals.

The receptor's source is a man aged 18 to 35 in good health. Some clones in this sample may be carry-over from other donors' samples. The chain is built from TRBV5-6 and TRBJ1-1; D remains unclear. Input material: naive CD8+ T cells from PBMCs. The CDR3 region is CASSLEGNTEAFF. CDR3 DNA sequence: TGTGCCAGCAGCTTGGAGGGGAACACTGAAGCTTTCTTT.